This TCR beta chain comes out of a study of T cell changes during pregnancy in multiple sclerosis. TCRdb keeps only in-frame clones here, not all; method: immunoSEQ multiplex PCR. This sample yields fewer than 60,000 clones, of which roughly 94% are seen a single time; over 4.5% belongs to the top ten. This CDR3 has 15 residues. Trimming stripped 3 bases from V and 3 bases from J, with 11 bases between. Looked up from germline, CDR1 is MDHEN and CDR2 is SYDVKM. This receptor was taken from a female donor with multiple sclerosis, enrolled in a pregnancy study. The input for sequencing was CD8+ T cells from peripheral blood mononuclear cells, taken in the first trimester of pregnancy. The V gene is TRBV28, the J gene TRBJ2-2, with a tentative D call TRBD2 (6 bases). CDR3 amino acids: CASSFAGSDTGELFF. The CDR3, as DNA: TGTGCCAGCAGTTTCGCGGGATCGGACACCGGGGAGCTGTTTTTT.